What follows is one T cell receptor (beta chain) and its context. Antigen specificity is unknown. The method was immunoSEQ multiplex PCR; TCRdb's version includes in-frame clones alone and lacks a portion of them. The sample carries more than 2,000,000 clones, approximately 90% recorded once. These data are taken from a study of shared clonotypes between healthy human individuals. Study-level information: Per donor, CD8 memory used one plate, CD8 naive used two, CD4 memory used three and CD4 naive used three.

In germline, CDR1 is SGHNT, CDR2 YYREEE (reference sequence). This CDR3 is built from 17 residues. Trimming pared 2 bases from V and 0 bases from J, leaving 12 bases between. Findings of the study overall: The sharing of about 5% of naive CD4 clonotypes was seen across a handful of donors.

The chain links TRBV5-4 to TRBJ2-6; D might be TRBD1 (5 bases). This TCR was recovered from a man between 18 and 29 years old in good health. Sequencing used naive CD4+ T cells sorted from blood. As for subset: CD45RA+ positively selected. The CDR3 DNA reads as TGTGCCAGCAGCTTAAATAGGGGAACCTCTGGGGCCAACGTCCTGACTTTC. This encodes CASSLNRGTSGANVLTF.